This T cell receptor (beta chain) emerged from a study of T cells in Graves' hyperthyroidism and ophthalmopathy. Study results and caveats: Separation of ophthalmopathy from stable hyperthyroidism was achieved by a 13 V-J model.

The CDR3 loop spans 13 amino acids. CDR1 and CDR2 (germline): SNHLY, FYNNEI. V was shortened by 7 bases and J by 5 bases, with 12 bases between the two germline ends. In the case of this clonotype: Its cognate antigen is unknown.

Amplified TCR beta CDR3 regions came from RNA transcripts. When the TCR CDR3 underwent first-round RT-PCR, the HTBI primer set was used. TCRdb reprocessed the multiplex PCR reads via MiXCR and lists one record per CDR3 protein. The sample has around 500,000 distinct CDR3 sequences; 11% to 15% are singletons. This receptor was taken from a woman aged 40-49 years with Graves' hyperthyroidism. The sample was blood. This chain uses TRBV2 with TRBJ2-1, with D tentatively TRBD1 or TRBD2 (5 bases each). CDR3 residues: CASNSLGDNEQFF. In DNA, the CDR3 is TGTGCCAGCAATAGTTTGGGGGACAATGAGCAGTTCTTC.